This entry features one T cell receptor beta chain sequence. Its antigen specificity is not known. It has no much larger one-base neighbor in the sample; base qualities were not kept. The cohort was made up of approximately 700 healthy bone marrow donors. Cohort members were all nominally healthy when sampled, although unrecorded immune exposures were likely present. The donor tested CMV seropositive, placing the donor among the 290 or so seropositive members of the cohort. Each donor provided a peripheral blood sample, and peripheral blood mononuclear cells were used for TCR beta sequencing. Genomic DNA was extracted from the blood cell samples with the Qiagen DNeasy Blood Extraction Kit. From V the trimming removes 8 bases and from J it removes 7 bases, while the gene matches leave 7 bases of the junction unaccounted for. The CDR3 runs 12 amino acids, cysteine and phenylalanine included. The sequence is cut down to CDR3 DNA, 36 bases in frame from base 1. CDR1 and CDR2, looked up from the germline V gene, are SNHLY and FYNNEI.

The data were obtained in a study of cytomegalovirus exposure and HLA in healthy donors (dated by TCRdb to the late 2010s). Background on the whole study: According to an earlier analysis of 587 of the donors, about 179 million T cells yielded 90 million to 140 million unique TCR beta sequences and approximately 300 Gb of sequence data. An early release covering roughly 580 HLA-typed donors comprised about 290 gigabases of sequencing data and about 90 million unique TCR sequences. The genetic ancestry cluster associated with self-reported Caucasian donors included about 84% of the 398 genotyped donors. The study aimed to test whether cataloging public T cell receptors could reveal signatures of past pathogen exposure. The study used immunosequencing to profile the T cell repertoires of approximately 630 subjects and linked those repertoires to cytomegalovirus serostatus. A separate validation cohort of 100 to 150 different subjects was used in addition to the approximately 700-subject first cohort. To predict cytomegalovirus infection status, the study combined high-throughput TCR immunosequencing, statistical association of individual TCRs with disease status, and machine learning. A later analysis re-examined previously published TCR beta repertoires from more than 550 donors and added high-resolution HLA genotyping to investigate patterns of TCR occurrence. Rather than using new phenotypic data, the later analysis identified candidate immune exposures from TCR beta sequences and from how often those sequences occurred across donors. In an earlier analysis of more than 550 of the donors, high-throughput TCR beta sequencing was used to judge whether each TCR beta V gene segment behaved as functional or pseudogenic. Donor age, sex, ethnicity and CMV serostatus were compiled together with the repertoire data. A later genetic analysis took genome-wide SNP genotypes for about 60% of the roughly 670 donors and used that subset as a discovery cohort. All discovery cohort repertoires had been generated using a single sequencing platform. Both class I and class II loci were covered by HLA typing, at four-digit resolution. Typing coverage differed by locus: A, B, C, DRB1 and DQB1 were typed in roughly 629-630 donors, DQA1 in approximately 520, DPA1 in around 600, and DPB1 in just under 490. Roughly 5 DR-DQ haplotypes were handled as single units for association and clustering because linkage in the cohort was strong. Among almost 400 genotyped donors of the cohort, an average of approximately 240,000 unique TCR beta nucleotide sequences were sequenced per donor, roughly 18% of them non-productive.

Receptors were amplified or captured by the immunoSEQ multiplex PCR assay. A mixture of 60 forward primers for TCR Vbeta segments and 13 reverse primers for TCR Jbeta segments was used in the multiplex PCR. The CDR3 region of rearranged TCR beta genes was amplified from genomic DNA by a multiplex PCR assay. The amplified TCR beta libraries were sequenced on the Illumina HiSeq System as 87-base-pair reads. Per the original workflow: A later analysis counted approximately 84 million unique TCR beta chains across the 666 repertoires, and around 9.9 million of these chains were shared by at least two donors. To remove PCR and sequencing errors, raw reads were error-corrected and collapsed into unique sequences using a nearest-neighbor algorithm that merged closely related sequences. V, D and J gene segments were assigned by aligning CDR3 sequences to IMGT reference sequences. For a sequence to be retained, a match of at least six nucleotides to both a V gene segment and a J gene segment was required. A rearrangement was called productive if the CDR3 had no stop codons and remained in frame with V and J, and every other rearrangement was called non-productive. CDR3 was defined by IMGT convention, running from the second conserved V-encoded cysteine to the conserved J-encoded phenylalanine. The earlier analysis of 587 of the donors excluded sequences that lacked an unambiguous match to a single V gene segment. An earlier analysis of fewer than 750 of the donors classified V segments as functional when productive rearrangements were above 56.7% and as segregating when the standard deviation between donors was above 5%. A statistical classification framework was developed to diagnose cytomegalovirus status using the catalog of TCR beta chain sequences. A later analysis assigned V and J genes by comparing TCR nucleotide sequences with IMGT/GENE-DB human TR gene sequences. In a later analysis, CDR3 sequences and most-parsimonious VDJ recombination scenarios were assigned using the TCRdist pipeline. In a later analysis, every TCR beta chain was defined by the combination of its CDR3 amino acid sequence and its V-gene family, and reads without a unique V-gene family were dropped. In a later analysis, some 600 highly shared, low-generation-probability nucleotide sequences were removed to address suspected cross-contamination and a sequencing artifact. In a later analysis, a clonal expansion index was calculated for each public chain from normalized within-repertoire ranks of inferred template counts. Generation probabilities in a later analysis came from a VDJ recombination model fitted to out-of-frame rearrangements, and those results were checked against IGoR. In a later analysis, hypergeometric tests were used to score TCR-TCR, TCR-HLA and TCR-CMV co-occurrence, with a repertoire-size bias correction applied to TCR pairs. A later analysis estimated false discovery rates by permuting HLA or CMV assignments 20 times. A later analysis grouped co-occurring TCRs with DBSCAN, adding TCRdist sequence similarity when clustering within HLA-allele-positive subsets. Repertoires with fewer than 30,000 or more than 120,000 public chains, plus five repertoires with anomalous nucleotide sharing, were excluded from co-occurrence clustering. TCRdb limited this immuneACCESS table to in-frame rearrangements with V and J called. A share of clones is missing; checked studies link under half to unresolved V genes, and the rest is unexplained. The V and J calls and clone size are taken from that table; D and trimming were inferred from the DNA. For this sample the table gives roughly 160,000 clones, of which just under 80% were detected only once. About 3.4% of the sample goes to the ten largest clones.

Study-level results and caveats: A cluster of highly shared sequence variants was judged likely to be a technical artifact of the sequencing pipeline. According to a later analysis, most CMV-associated TCR beta chains appeared to be HLA-restricted, and the HLA associations seemed to be driven largely by CMV exposure. The cohort was sequenced for TCR beta chains only, and without alpha or paired-chain data the features that could be detected were limited. For the cohort, immune exposure information was limited to CMV serostatus. Strong co-occurrence of HLA alleles, especially DR and DQ, made assigning TCR associations to individual alleles difficult. A later analysis found that TCR association rates varied across HLA loci, with DRB1 alleles showing the most associated TCRs and HLA-C alleles the fewest. A further reported finding was that TCR beta sequences accurately predicted the HLA-A and HLA-B alleles for most subjects in the first cohort. A later genetic analysis associated a missense DCLRE1C variant with V-gene and J-gene trimming of TCR beta chains, and an independent cohort replicated the association. A later genetic analysis reported fewer N-insertions in productive TCRs among donors in an Asian-associated ancestry cluster than the roughly 640-donor mean. The presence/absence analyses assumed that sequencing depth was roughly uniform across donors, and that assumption may not be true. A total of 150 to 200 TCR beta chains were listed by the study as associated with cytomegalovirus. At a false discovery rate of 0.05, a later analysis linked 16,951 TCR beta sequences to specific HLA alleles. Because some donors lacked HLA typing at each locus, the association tests relied only on the typed subset. A later analysis reported that several top co-occurrence clusters appeared linked to parvovirus B19, influenza, CMV and Epstein-Barr virus. It was suggested by the authors that the approach could potentially be generalized to other disease states and immunological phenotypes. Broadly in line with IMGT annotations, most TCR beta V segments showed up in productive rearrangements about 87% or about 30% of the time in an earlier analysis of 450 to 750 of the donors. In a later analysis, HLA-associated TCR beta chains were found to be more clonally expanded and to have lower generation probabilities than equally common non-associated chains. A few of the identified cytomegalovirus-associated TCR beta chains were confirmed in vitro to be specific for cytomegalovirus antigens. Cytomegalovirus status was reported to be diagnosed by the classifier with high specificity and sensitivity in both the original and validation cohorts. Linkage disequilibrium might explain the correlated functional status among segregating V segments, but an unknown experimental factor could not be ruled out. Most TCR sequences were observed very rarely across donors, whereas some public TCRs were present in many individuals. About 17 rarely observed V segments, including chromosome 9 orphons, were excluded from the earlier analysis of several hundred of the donors because counts were too low. Because the 87-base-pair reads could not distinguish some IMGT-functional V segments, including TRBV6-2 and TRBV6-3, those segments were excluded.

The V and J segments used are TRBV2 and TRBJ2-7; 8 of the junction bases match TRBD1. The origin of this receptor is a woman aged 45-59 years in good health and CMV-seropositive. Specimen: PBMCs. This receptor has the CDR3 CASRQGTGEQYF. The DNA sequence is TGTGCCAGCCGACAGGGGACGGGGGAGCAGTACTTC.